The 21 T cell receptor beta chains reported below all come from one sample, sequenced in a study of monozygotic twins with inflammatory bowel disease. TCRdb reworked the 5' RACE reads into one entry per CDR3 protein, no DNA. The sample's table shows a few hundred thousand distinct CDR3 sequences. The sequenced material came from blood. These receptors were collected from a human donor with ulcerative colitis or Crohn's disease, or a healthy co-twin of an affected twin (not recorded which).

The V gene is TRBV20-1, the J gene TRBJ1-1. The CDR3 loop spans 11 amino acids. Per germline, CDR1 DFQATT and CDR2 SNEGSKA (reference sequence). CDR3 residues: CSARGRAEAFF.

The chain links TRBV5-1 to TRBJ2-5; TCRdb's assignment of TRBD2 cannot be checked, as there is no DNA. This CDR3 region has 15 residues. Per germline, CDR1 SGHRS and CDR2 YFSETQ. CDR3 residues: CASSLARPSTETQYF.

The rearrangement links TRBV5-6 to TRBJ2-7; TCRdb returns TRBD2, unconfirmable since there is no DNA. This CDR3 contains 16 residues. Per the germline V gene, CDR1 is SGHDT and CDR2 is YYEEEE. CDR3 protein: CASSLSLETSRGEQYF.

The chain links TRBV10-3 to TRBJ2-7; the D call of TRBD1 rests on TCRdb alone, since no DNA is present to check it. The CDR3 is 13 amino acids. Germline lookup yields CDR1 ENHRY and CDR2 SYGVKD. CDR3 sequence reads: CAITGDNSYEQYF.

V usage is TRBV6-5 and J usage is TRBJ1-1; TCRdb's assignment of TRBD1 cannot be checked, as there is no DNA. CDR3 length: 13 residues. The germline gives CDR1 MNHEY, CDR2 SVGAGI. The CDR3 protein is CASISGANTEAFF.

The CDR3 sequence is CASSTRYSPLHF. The rearrangement links TRBV7-2 to TRBJ1-6. The CDR3 has 12 residues. In germline, CDR1 is SGHTA, CDR2 FQGNSA.

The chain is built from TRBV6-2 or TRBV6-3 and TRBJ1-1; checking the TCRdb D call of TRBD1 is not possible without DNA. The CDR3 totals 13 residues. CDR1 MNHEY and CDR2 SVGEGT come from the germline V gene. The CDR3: CASMLFWGTEAFF.

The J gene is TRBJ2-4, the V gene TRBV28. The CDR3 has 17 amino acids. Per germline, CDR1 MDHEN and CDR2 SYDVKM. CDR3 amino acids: CASSHADLIDSKNIQYF.

The CDR3 spells CASSQPDRAGGELFF. V usage is TRBV4-2 and J usage is TRBJ2-2; TCRdb proposes TRBD1, but this gene call is untestable without DNA. Germline lookup yields CDR1 LGHNA and CDR2 YNFKEQ. This CDR3 comprises 15 residues.

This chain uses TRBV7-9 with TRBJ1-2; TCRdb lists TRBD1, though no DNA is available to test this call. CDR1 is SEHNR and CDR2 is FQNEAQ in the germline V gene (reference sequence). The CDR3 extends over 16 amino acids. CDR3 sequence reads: CASSFDRDRAYYGYTF.

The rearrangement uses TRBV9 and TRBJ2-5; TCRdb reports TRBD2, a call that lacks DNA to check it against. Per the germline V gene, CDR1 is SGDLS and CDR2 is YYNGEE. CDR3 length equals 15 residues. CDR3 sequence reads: CASSMRGQNQETQYF. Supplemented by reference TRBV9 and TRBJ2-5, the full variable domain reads DSGVTQTPKHLITATGQRVTLRCSPRSGDLSVYWYQQSLDQGLQFLIQYYNGEERAKGNILERFSAQQFPDLHSELNLSSLELGDSALYFCASSMRGQNQETQYFGPGTRLLVL.

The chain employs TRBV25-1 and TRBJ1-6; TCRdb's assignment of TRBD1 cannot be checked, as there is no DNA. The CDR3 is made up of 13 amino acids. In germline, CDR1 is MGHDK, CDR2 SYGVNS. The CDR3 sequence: CASSEMGRATLHF.

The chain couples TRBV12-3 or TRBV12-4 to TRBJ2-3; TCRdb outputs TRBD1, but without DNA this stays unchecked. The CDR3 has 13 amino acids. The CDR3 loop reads CASSLSRDATQYF.

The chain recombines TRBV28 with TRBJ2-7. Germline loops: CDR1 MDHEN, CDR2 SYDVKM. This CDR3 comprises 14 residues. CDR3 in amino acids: CASSLFGNSYEQYF. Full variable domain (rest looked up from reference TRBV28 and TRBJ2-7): DVKVTQSSRYLVKRTGEKVFLECVQDMDHENMFWYRQDPGLGLRLIYFSYDVKMKEKGDIPEGYSVSREKKERFSLILESASTNQTSMYLCASSLFGNSYEQYFGPGTRLTVT.

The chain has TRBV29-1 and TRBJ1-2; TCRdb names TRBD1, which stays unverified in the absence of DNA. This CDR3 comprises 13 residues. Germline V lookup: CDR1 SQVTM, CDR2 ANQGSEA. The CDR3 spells CSVEKDRANGYTF.

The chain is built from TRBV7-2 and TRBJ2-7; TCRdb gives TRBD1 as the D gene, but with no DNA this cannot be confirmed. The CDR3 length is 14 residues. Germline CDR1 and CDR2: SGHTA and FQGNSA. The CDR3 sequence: CASSVLTGTYEQYF.

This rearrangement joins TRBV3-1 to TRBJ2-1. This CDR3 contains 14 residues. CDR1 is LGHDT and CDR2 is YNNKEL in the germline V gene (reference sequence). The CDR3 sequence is CASSQGAPYNEQFF.

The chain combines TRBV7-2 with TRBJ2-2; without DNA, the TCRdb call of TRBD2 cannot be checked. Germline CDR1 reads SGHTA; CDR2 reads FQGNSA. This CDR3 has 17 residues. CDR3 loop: CASSRNLAGGGTGELFF. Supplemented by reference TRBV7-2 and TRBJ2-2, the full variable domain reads GAGVSQSPSNKVTEKGKDVELRCDPISGHTALYWYRQSLGQGLEFLIYFQGNSAPDKSGLPSDRFSAERTGGSVSTLTIQRTQQEDSAVYLCASSRNLAGGGTGELFFGEGSRLTVL.

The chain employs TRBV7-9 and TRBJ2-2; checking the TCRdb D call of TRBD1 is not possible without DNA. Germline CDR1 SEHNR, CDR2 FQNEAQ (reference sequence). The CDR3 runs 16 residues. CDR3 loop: CASTQAGTGNTGELFF. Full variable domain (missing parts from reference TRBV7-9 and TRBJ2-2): DTGVSQNPRHKITKRGQNVTFRCDPISEHNRLYWYRQTLGQGPEFLTYFQNEAQLEKSRLLSDRFSAERPKGSFSTLEIQRTEQGDSAMYLCASTQAGTGNTGELFFGEGSRLTVL.

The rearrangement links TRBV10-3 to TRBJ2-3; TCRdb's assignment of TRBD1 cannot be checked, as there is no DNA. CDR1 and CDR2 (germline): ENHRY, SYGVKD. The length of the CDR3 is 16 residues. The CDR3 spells CAISDRNRASTDTQYF.

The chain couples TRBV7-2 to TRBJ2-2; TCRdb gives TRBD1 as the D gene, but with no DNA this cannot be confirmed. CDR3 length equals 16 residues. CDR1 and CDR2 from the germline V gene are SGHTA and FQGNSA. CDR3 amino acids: CASTFRGGGGSGELFF.